The 16 T cell receptor beta chains below all came from one sample that was sequenced in a study of graft-versus-host responses after intestinal transplantation (dated by TCRdb to the early 2020s). This sample's time point label indicates: cells obtained before transplantation from donor or recipient. In the mixed lymphocyte reactions, roughly 200,000 CFSE-labeled pre-transplant responders were plated with roughly 200,000 irradiated violet-dye-labeled stimulators and cultured for six to seven days. Library method: the immunoSEQ multiplex PCR assay. TCRdb took over this immuneACCESS table, retaining in-frame rearrangements with V and J assigned. Such tables are incomplete; in checked studies, under half of the missing clones stem from an unresolved V gene, and the remainder is unexplained. The sample data list some 7,400 clones, and roughly 34% of these were observed just once. The ten largest clones represent roughly 3.5% of the sample.

Sequenced material: alloreactive CD8+ T cells from a mixed lymphocyte reaction culture, taken before transplantation. The cell subset or site label, as the study defines it: CFSE-low proliferating T cells sorted from roughly six-day pre-transplant mixed lymphocyte reaction (GvH or HvG direction). The receptor set was obtained from a human patient who was an organ donor for intestinal transplantation.

This clone turned up a few times. The genes are TRBV15 and TRBJ2-7; 7 nucleotides agree with TRBD1. This CDR3 is built from 14 residues. From germline, CDR1 is LNHNV and CDR2 YYDKDF (reference sequence). Unmatched junction bases numbered 4, after V lost 5 bases and J lost 0 bases. The chain's CDR3 is CATSDRDSSYEQYF. The CDR3 region has the DNA TGTGCCACCAGCGACCGGGACAGCTCCTACGAGCAGTACTTC.

This clone was counted only a few times. V gene TRBV11-2 combines with J gene TRBJ2-7, with TRBD2 matching 7 bases. The length of the CDR3 is 16 residues. V shed 4 bases and J 2 bases; nucleotides not matched to a gene: 11. The germline CDR1 and CDR2 sequences are SGHAT and FQNNGV. CDR3 sequence reads: CASSYPGAGIAYEQYF. Written as DNA, the CDR3 is TGTGCCAGCAGCTACCCTGGAGCGGGAATAGCCTACGAGCAGTACTTC.

The V call is TRBV4-1, the J call TRBJ2-7, with D unresolved. The germline CDR1 and CDR2 sequences are MGHRA and YSYEKL. This CDR3 is built from 16 residues. With 0 bases removed from V and 3 bases from J, the gap between germline ends came to 15 bases. DNA for the CDR3: TGCGCCAGCAGCCAAGATCTCTATACTACCCGCTACGAGCAGTACTTC. Amino acids: CASSQDLYTTRYEQYF.

The chain carries TRBV10-1 and TRBJ1-2; a weak D match, TRBD1 (5 bases). Germline CDR1 is WNHNN and CDR2 is SYGVQD (reference sequence). Trimming took 4 bases from V and 3 from J, leaving 18 bases between them. The CDR3 spans 16 residues. The CDR3 protein is CASSGGGQPTDYGYTF. The CDR3 nucleotides are TGCGCCAGCAGTGGGGGGGGTCAGCCGACTGACTATGGCTACACCTTC.

The V call is TRBV7-9, the J call TRBJ2-1; 7 nucleotides line up with TRBD1. The CDR3 has 17 amino acids. Germline assignment: CDR1 SEHNR and CDR2 FQNEAQ (reference sequence). V shed 7 bases and J 0 bases; nucleotides not matched to a gene: 12. This CDR3 reads CASNTRGPGSSYNEQFF. CDR3 bases: TGTGCCAGCAACACGAGGGGGCCAGGGAGCTCCTACAATGAGCAGTTCTTC.

This clone was counted a few times. The gene calls are TRBV30 and TRBJ1-3; 8 bases map to TRBD1. The CDR3 sequence is 12 residues long. The V gene's germline CDR1 is GTSNPN and CDR2 SVGIG (reference sequence). The trim removed 7 bases at V and 7 bases at J, leaving 6 bases unmatched. The CDR3 sequence: CASRTGMNTIYF. The CDR3 DNA follows: TGTGCCTCCCGGACAGGGATGAACACCATATATTTT.

To note about this clone: The junction departs from germline at one end; a sequencing error may be responsible. V is TRBV4-1 and J is TRBJ1-6; possibly TRBD1 for D (5 bases). Germline V lookup: CDR1 MGHRA, CDR2 YSYEKL. CDR3 length: 18 amino acids. CDR3 loop: CASSQRGRTSSYNSPLRF. The CDR3 DNA is TGCGCCAGCAGCCAAAGGGGTAGGACGAGCTCCTATAATTCACCCCTCCGCTTT.

The chain has TRBV7-8 and TRBJ1-5; 9 nucleotides line up with TRBD1. The CDR3 extends over 17 amino acids. Germline V gene lookup returns CDR1 SGHVS and CDR2 FQNEAQ. Trimming cost V 5 bases and J 3 bases; bases outside gene matches: 11. CDR3 DNA sequence: TGTGCCAGCAGCCCCCGGAACAGGGGGCCTTACAATCAGCCCCAGCATTTT. This sequence encodes CASSPRNRGPYNQPQHF. Filled out from reference TRBV7-8 and TRBJ1-5, the complete variable domain reads GAGVSQSPRYKVAKRGQDVALRCDPISGHVSLFWYQQALGQGPEFLTYFQNEAQLDKSGLPSDRFFAERPEGSVSTLKIQRTQQEDSAVYLCASSPRNRGPYNQPQHFGDGTRLSIL.

This chain joins TRBV11-3 and TRBJ2-7; 7 nucleotides align to TRBD2. V shed 4 bases and J 3 bases; nucleotides not matched to a gene: 3. CDR3 length equals 13 residues. Germline V CDR1 and CDR2: SGHNT, YENEEA. The CDR3 is CASSCGRHYEQYF. As DNA, the CDR3 is TGTGCCAGCAGCTGCGGGAGACACTACGAGCAGTACTTC.

V is TRBV7-9 and J is TRBJ2-1; 8 nucleotides line up with TRBD2. The CDR3 is 18 residues long. Germline V gene data show CDR1 as SEHNR and CDR2 as FQNEAQ (reference sequence). Germline trimming cut 1 base from V and 5 bases from J; bases unmatched to any gene: 13. The CDR3 region has the DNA TGTGCCAGCAGCTTAGTCCCCCTCCGGGAGGGATTCAACAATGAGCAGTTCTTC. Amino acid sequence: CASSLVPLREGFNNEQFF.

This clone is medium-sized by share. V and J are TRBV4-2 and TRBJ1-1; D may be TRBD1 (5 bases). The CDR3 loop spans 15 amino acids. CDR1 is LGHNA and CDR2 is YNFKEQ in the germline V gene. The V end was cut by 4 bases, the J end by 4 bases, with 16 bases between. The CDR3 protein is CASSLQVIGGTEAFF. The CDR3 DNA is TGTGCCAGCAGCCTTCAGGTGATCGGGGGCACTGAAGCTTTCTTT.

The chain combines TRBV15 with TRBJ2-1, with 9 nucleotides matching TRBD2. The CDR3 length is 15 residues. The V segment lost 8 bases and the J segment 7 bases; nucleotides outside the gene matches: 12. The V gene's germline CDR1 is LNHNV and CDR2 YYDKDF (reference sequence). This chain's CDR3 is CATSCGGAGWNEQFF. CDR3 in DNA: TGTGCCACCTCCTGCGGGGGGGCAGGTTGGAATGAGCAGTTCTTC.

The CDR3 DNA follows: TGTGCCAGCAGTTTACGGACAGATTATCAGCCCCAGCATTTT. This encodes CASSLRTDYQPQHF. This chain uses TRBV28 with TRBJ1-5; weak D call: TRBD1 (6 bases). This CDR3 has 14 residues. V gave up 2 bases and J gave up 5 bases, with 10 bases separating them. Germline CDR1 is MDHEN and CDR2 is SYDVKM.

In its sample, this clone is medium-sized. The V call is TRBV9, the J call TRBJ2-1, with TRBD2 identical over 8 bases. In germline, CDR1 is SGDLS, CDR2 YYNGEE. The CDR3 is 14 residues long. Trimming cost V 4 bases and J 8 bases; bases outside gene matches: 8. In nucleotides, the CDR3 is TGTGCCAGCAGCCCAAACCGGGGGGGCTATGAGCAGTTCTTC. Protein sequence: CASSPNRGGYEQFF.

The chain employs TRBV28 and TRBJ2-7; possible D gene TRBD1, 5 bases. Trimming removed 2 bases at V and 6 bases at J, with 17 bases between. The CDR3 sequence is 15 residues long. The V gene's germline CDR1 is MDHEN and CDR2 SYDVKM. The CDR3 reads CASSLTQGTFGEQYF. The CDR3 region has the DNA TGTGCCAGCAGTTTAACCCAGGGAACGTTCGGCGAGCAGTACTTC. Full variable domain (missing parts from reference TRBV28 and TRBJ2-7): DVKVTQSSRYLVKRTGEKVFLECVQDMDHENMFWYRQDPGLGLRLIYFSYDVKMKEKGDIPEGYSVSREKKERFSLILESASTNQTSMYLCASSLTQGTFGEQYFGPGTRLTVT.

The chain carries TRBV4-2 and TRBJ2-7, with 7 bases lining up with TRBD2. J gave up 2 bases and V 0 bases, and 10 bases lay outside the gene matches. The CDR3 extends over 17 amino acids. From germline, CDR1 is LGHNA and CDR2 YNFKEQ. This CDR3 is CASSQDVVREETYEQYF. CDR3 in DNA: TGTGCCAGCAGCCAAGATGTCGTCCGGGAGGAGACCTACGAGCAGTACTTC.